Each of the 11 T cell receptor beta chains below was sequenced from the same sample in a study of cytomegalovirus exposure and HLA in healthy donors. The primer mix had 60 Vbeta and 13 Jbeta primers. TCRdb keeps only in-frame clones here, not all; method: immunoSEQ multiplex PCR. The sample carries about 78,000 clones, around 70% recorded once. Source material: PBMCs. The receptors shown here come from a woman in her thirties or forties in good health and CMV-seropositive.

This clone was picked up a small number of times. The chain recombines TRBV30 with TRBJ2-5, with 7 nucleotides matching TRBD2. The CDR3 length is 13 residues. Germline-derived CDR1 and CDR2 are GTSNPN and SVGIG (reference sequence). V shed 4 bases and J 7 bases; nucleotides not matched to a gene: 9. This chain's CDR3 is CAWISTGGATQYF. DNA of the CDR3: TGTGCCTGGATCTCTACGGGAGGAGCGACCCAGTACTTC.

The rearrangement uses TRBV7-8 and TRBJ2-1; possibly TRBD1 for D (6 bases). V dropped 2 bases and J dropped 3 bases, with 17 bases sitting between them. The germline gives CDR1 SGHVS, CDR2 FQNEAQ. The CDR3 has 17 residues. The CDR3 DNA sequence: TGTGCCAGCAGCTTATATAGAGCAGGGGAAGACTACAATGAGCAGTTCTTC. It translates to CASSLYRAGEDYNEQFF.

This clone was seen more than once but under ten times. Germline is not matched at one junction end, which may reflect a read error. The V call is TRBV5-1, the J call TRBJ1-1; 7 bases align to TRBD1. Germline V CDR1 and CDR2: SGHRS, YFSETQ. This CDR3 is built from 14 residues. The CDR3 sequence is CASSLDRRNTEAFF. CDR3 sequence (DNA): TGCGCCAGCAGTTTGGACAGGAGGAACACTGAAGCTTTCTTT.

The V gene is TRBV18, the J gene TRBJ2-3, with TRBD1 matching 9 bases. The CDR3 sequence is 16 residues long. Germline V lookup: CDR1 KGHSH, CDR2 LQKENI. Trimming cost V 0 bases and J 4 bases; bases outside gene matches: 5. Here the CDR3 DNA reads TGTGCCAGCTCACCACCGCTCGGGACAGGGTCAGATACGCAGTATTTT. Translating it yields CASSPPLGTGSDTQYF.

This chain joins TRBV27 and TRBJ2-7; D perhaps matches TRBD1 (6 bases). This CDR3 contains 14 residues. Trimming shortened V by 0 bases and J by 4 bases, and 10 bases separated the two germline ends. Germline CDR1 and CDR2: MNHEY and SMNVEV (reference sequence). In DNA form, the CDR3 reads TGTGCCAGCAGTTTATCGGGACAAATGTACGAGCAGTACTTC. Protein sequence: CASSLSGQMYEQYF.

The chain couples TRBV6-5 to TRBJ1-4; 11 bases agree with TRBD1. The CDR3 is 16 amino acids. CDR1 and CDR2 (germline): MNHEY, SVGAGI. V lost 0 bases and J lost 10; bases outside the gene matches: 7. The CDR3 loop reads CASSYSKAGTGGKLFF. The CDR3 DNA reads as TGTGCCAGCAGTTACTCAAAGGCCGGGACAGGGGGAAAACTGTTTTTT.

V and J are TRBV6-5 and TRBJ2-7; D possibly corresponds to TRBD1 (6 bases). The germline CDR1 and CDR2 sequences are MNHEY and SVGAGI. The CDR3 is made up of 12 amino acids. Trimming cost V 11 bases and J 5 bases, with 16 bases left between them. CDR3 region: CACANGGHEQYF. The CDR3 region has the DNA TGTGCCTGCGCGAATGGGGGCCACGAGCAGTACTTC.

The chain carries TRBV4-1 and TRBJ2-1; the D gene is possibly TRBD2 (6 bases). This CDR3 region has 15 residues. The germline V gene encodes CDR1 MGHRA and CDR2 YSYEKL. V lost 3 bases and J 0 bases, leaving 9 bases between the germline ends. CDR3 DNA: TGCGCCAGCAGCCATAGACTAGTCTCCTACAATGAGCAGTTCTTC. Residues: CASSHRLVSYNEQFF.

The gene calls are TRBV28 and TRBJ1-4; D gene uncertain. The germline V gene encodes CDR1 MDHEN and CDR2 SYDVKM. The CDR3 covers 14 residues. V lost 5 bases, J lost 7 bases, and 14 bases lay in between. The CDR3 region is CASSVGGYGEKLFF. CDR3 nucleotides: TGTGCCAGCAGTGTGGGAGGGTATGGTGAAAAACTGTTTTTT.

CDR3 in amino acids: CASSDIGQGRTEAFF. The CDR3 bases are TGTGCCAGCAGTGATATCGGGCAGGGCCGGACTGAAGCTTTCTTT. The V call is TRBV6-4, the J call TRBJ1-1; tentatively, D is TRBD1 (5 bases). Per germline, CDR1 MRHNA and CDR2 SNTAGT. V lost 3 bases, J lost 5 bases, and 16 bases lay in between. The CDR3 contains 15 residues.

This clone was picked up a small number of times. The chain has TRBV30 and TRBJ1-1, with D maybe TRBD1 (5 bases). The CDR3 extends over 14 amino acids. Looked up from germline, CDR1 is GTSNPN and CDR2 is SVGIG (reference sequence). V was pared by 1 base and J by 5 bases, with 14 bases between. CDR3 coding DNA: TGTGCCTGGAGTGGGCCGTGGGGGAGGACTGAAGCTTTCTTT. Translation: CAWSGPWGRTEAFF.